This T cell receptor beta chain appears in the sequencing data of a study of OX40 agonist ivuxolimab in advanced cancers. Whole-study results and caveats: Near-lowest levels of clonal expansion characterized partial responders at 0.1-3.0 mg/kg.

Worth noting for this clone: Its cognate antigen is unknown.

The table came from immunoSEQ multiplex PCR; TCRdb's copy has only in-frame clones and leaves some out. The sample lists roughly 17,000 clones, around 78% occurring once. V gave up 8 bases and J gave up 7 bases, with 21 bases separating them. The germline CDR1 and CDR2 sequences are MDHEN and SYDVKM. The CDR3 runs 15 residues. Autoimmune disease history or systemic immunosuppression was exclusionary. Patients had blood sampled at baseline and again on cycle 4 day 1 and cycle 7 day 1. The TCR was taken from an adult with an advanced solid tumor such as melanoma, head and neck, liver or kidney cancer. This rearrangement joins TRBV28 to TRBJ1-5; D not resolved. Sequences were derived from CD4+ or CD8+ T cells sorted from blood, sampled in a trial of the OX40 agonist ivuxolimab. CDR3 in DNA: TGTGCCAGCCTCCCACGCGGACGAGGGATCCAGCCCCAGCATTTT. This codes for CASLPRGRGIQPQHF.